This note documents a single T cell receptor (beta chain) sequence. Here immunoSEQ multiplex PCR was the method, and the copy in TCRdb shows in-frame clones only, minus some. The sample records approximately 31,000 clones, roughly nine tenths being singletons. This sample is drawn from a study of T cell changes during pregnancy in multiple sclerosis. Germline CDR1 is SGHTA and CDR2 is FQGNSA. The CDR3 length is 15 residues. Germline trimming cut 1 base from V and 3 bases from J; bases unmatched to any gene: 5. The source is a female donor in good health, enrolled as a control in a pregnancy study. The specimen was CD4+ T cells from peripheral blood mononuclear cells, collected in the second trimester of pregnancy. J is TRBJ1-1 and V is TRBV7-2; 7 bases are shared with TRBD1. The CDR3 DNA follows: TGTGCCAGCAGCTTAGTGCCCGACAGGGACACTGAAGCTTTCTTT. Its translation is CASSLVPDRDTEAFF.